The clone carrying this T cell receptor beta chain was found a few times. Antigen specificity is unknown. Germline V gene data show CDR1 as SGHDT and CDR2 as YYEEEE. The CDR3 consists of 12 residues. A second PCR of roughly 7 to 11 cycles used a sample-barcoded 5' primer and a J-beta primer mix. Every sample gave at least 2.5 million paired-end reads containing CDR3. TCRdb independently ran MiXCR on the 5' RACE reads; one entry per CDR3 protein. Among 450,000 to 700,000 distinct CDR3 sequences listed, 25% to 30% were seen once. This specimen belongs to a study of blood T cells in healthy people across ages. Whole-study context: For every two T cells, template switching captured about one barcoded beta molecule.

Findings of the study overall: Greater diversity and more naive CD4+ cells were seen in long-lived donors than in aged donors.

The chain combines TRBV5-6 with TRBJ2-5, with D unclear. The J call may be incorrect, as the DNA end agrees better with TRBJ2-7. Sample: blood. This clonotype was sampled from a woman between 65 and 79 years old in good health. CDR3 region: CASSFSQYEQYF. DNA of the CDR3: TGTGCCAGCAGCTTTTCACAGTACGAGCAGTACTTC.